The 12 T cell receptor beta chains presented below share a single source sample, sequenced in a study of shared clonotypes between healthy human individuals. Libraries were prepared by immunoSEQ multiplex PCR; TCRdb keeps only in-frame clonotypes and omits some of them. Of approximately 98,000 clones detected, under 70% appear once; the ten largest clones hold approximately 25%. Material: memory CD8+ T cells sorted from blood. Regarding subset: CD45RO+ cells pooled with CCR7-negative TemRA cells. All receptors come from a woman aged 30 to 39 in good health.

This clone occurred once. The chain is built from TRBV11-2 and TRBJ2-7, with D tentatively TRBD1 (7 bases). Germline-derived CDR1 and CDR2 are SGHAT and FQNNGV. The ends were cut back, 1 base at V and 6 bases at J, with 13 bases in the middle. The CDR3 is made up of 14 amino acids. CDR3 in amino acids: CASSLVFQGGEQYF. The CDR3, as DNA: TGTGCCAGCAGCTTAGTTTTTCAGGGGGGCGAGCAGTACTTC.

This chain connects TRBV9 to TRBJ1-4; TRBD1 matches 7 bases. The germline V gene encodes CDR1 SGDLS and CDR2 YYNGEE. V dropped 4 bases and J dropped 7; count of bases not matched to a gene: 10. The CDR3 sequence is 15 residues long. The CDR3 here is CASSLTTGSGEKLFF. CDR3 bases: TGTGCCAGCAGCCTGACGACAGGGAGTGGTGAAAAACTGTTTTTT.

The chain has TRBV28 and TRBJ1-3; D ambiguous. CDR1 is MDHEN and CDR2 is SYDVKM in the germline V gene. There are 14 residues in the CDR3. V was trimmed by 1 base and J by 5 bases, leaving 9 bases between them. CDR3 DNA sequence: TGTGCCAGCAGTTTATCGGGCTGCCGAAACACCATATATTTT. It yields the protein CASSLSGCRNTIYF.

The chain is built from TRBV7-9 and TRBJ1-4; 9 bases are a match to TRBD1. Looked up from germline, CDR1 is SEHNR and CDR2 is FQNEAQ (reference sequence). The CDR3 is 17 residues long. V was pared by 6 bases and J by 0 bases, with 8 bases of the junction left unmatched. DNA of the CDR3: TGTGCCAGCAGTCCACAGGGGGCCCTTGCAACTAATGAAAAACTGTTTTTT. This codes for CASSPQGALATNEKLFF. The full variable domain, its missing parts supplied by reference TRBV7-9 and TRBJ1-4, is DTGVSQNPRHKITKRGQNVTFRCDPISEHNRLYWYRQTLGQGPEFLTYFQNEAQLEKSRLLSDRFSAERPKGSFSTLEIQRTEQGDSAMYLCASSPQGALATNEKLFFGSGTQLSVL.

The chain employs TRBV2 and TRBJ2-2; no definite D call. Trimming took off 6 bases at V and 5 bases at J, with 7 bases between the two ends. The CDR3 is 12 residues long. Germline V gene lookup returns CDR1 SNHLY and CDR2 FYNNEI. CDR3 amino acids: CASRVATGELFF. DNA of the CDR3: TGTGCCAGCAGGGTAGCAACCGGGGAGCTGTTTTTT.

This clone was found many times. The rearrangement links TRBV5-1 to TRBJ2-1; 10 nucleotides line up with TRBD2. The ends lost 0 bases at V and 1 base at J; junction bases unmatched: 7. Germline CDR1 is SGHRS and CDR2 is YFSETQ. This CDR3 region has 18 residues. The CDR3 bases are TGCGCCAGCAGCTTGGCTCCTAGCGGGAGTGTATCCTACAATGAGCAGTTCTTC. Translation gives CASSLAPSGSVSYNEQFF.

The chain combines TRBV7-9 with TRBJ2-1; TRBD2 agrees at 10 bases. Germline V lookup: CDR1 SEHNR, CDR2 FQNEAQ (reference sequence). The CDR3 sequence is 16 residues long. The junction had 2 bases not matched to a gene; V was cut back by 3 bases and J by 0 bases. The CDR3 is CASSFLAGASYNEQFF. DNA for the CDR3: TGTGCCAGCAGCTTCCTAGCGGGAGCCTCCTACAATGAGCAGTTCTTC. Complete variable domain (other parts from reference TRBV7-9 and TRBJ2-1): DTGVSQNPRHKITKRGQNVTFRCDPISEHNRLYWYRQTLGQGPEFLTYFQNEAQLEKSRLLSDRFSAERPKGSFSTLEIQRTEQGDSAMYLCASSFLAGASYNEQFFGPGTRLTVL.

This clone has at least ten counts. At the DNA level, this CDR3 is encoded by other sequences in the same sample as well. The J gene is TRBJ1-5, the V gene TRBV19; 7 nucleotides align to TRBD1. Germline-derived CDR1 and CDR2 are LNHDA and SQIVND (reference sequence). The CDR3 runs to 15 residues. V lost 3 bases, J lost 2 bases, and 4 bases stayed unmatched. DNA of the CDR3: TGTGCCAGTAGTATTTGGCAGGGGGGCAATCAGCCCCAGCATTTT. The encoded protein is CASSIWQGGNQPQHF.

This clone was found many times. J is TRBJ2-7 and V is TRBV9; 10 bases agree with TRBD2. Losses at the gene ends were 4 bases for V and 5 bases for J; bases not matched to a gene: 6. This CDR3 is 14 amino acids long. Per germline, CDR1 SGDLS and CDR2 YYNGEE. In nucleotides, the CDR3 is TGTGCCAGCAGCATAAGCGGGAGGGCCGACGAGCAGTACTTC. This sequence encodes CASSISGRADEQYF.

The V call is TRBV7-8, the J call TRBJ1-1; weak D call: TRBD1 (6 bases). Germline loops: CDR1 SGHVS, CDR2 FQNEAQ. The CDR3 consists of 14 residues. V was cut by 5 bases and J by 1 base, with 11 bases left in between. CDR3: CASSEGQTNTEAFF. The CDR3 DNA is TGTGCCAGCAGCGAGGGACAAACGAACACTGAAGCTTTCTTT.

The chain is built from TRBV9 and TRBJ2-3; maybe TRBD1 (5 bases). V lost 0 bases to trimming and J lost 8 bases, with 13 bases between them. The CDR3 extends over 14 amino acids. Germline-derived CDR1 and CDR2 are SGDLS and YYNGEE. The CDR3 spells CASSVGVMGPTQYF. The DNA for the CDR3 is TGTGCCAGCAGCGTAGGGGTTATGGGGCCTACGCAGTATTTT. Full variable domain (remainder filled in from reference TRBV9 and TRBJ2-3): DSGVTQTPKHLITATGQRVTLRCSPRSGDLSVYWYQQSLDQGLQFLIQYYNGEERAKGNILERFSAQQFPDLHSELNLSSLELGDSALYFCASSVGVMGPTQYFGPGTRLTVL.

This clone occurred a few times. The chain couples TRBV5-4 to TRBJ2-2; 11 bases align to TRBD2. The CDR3 has 15 amino acids. V shed 5 bases, J shed 4 bases, and the junction held 4 bases outside the gene matches. Germline values: CDR1 SGHNT, CDR2 YYREEE (reference sequence). CDR3: CASSLAGGITGELFF. CDR3 DNA: TGTGCCAGCAGTTTAGCGGGAGGGATCACCGGGGAGCTGTTTTTT.